This entry features one T cell receptor (beta chain) sequence. Investigators reverse transcribed all isolated RNA, so they sequenced expressed TCRB transcripts. Profiled with immunoSEQ multiplex PCR; TCRdb holds only in-frame clones, not every one. In the table there are 900,000 or so clones, 15% to 20% of which are singletons. The record originates from a study of beta chain features in type 1 diabetes. Germline lookup yields CDR1 SGHTA and CDR2 FQGTGA. The CDR3 spans 16 residues. The V and J ends lost 4 bases and 4 bases, in that order; junction bases with no gene match: 11. This clonotype originated in a woman under 30 in good health. The chain recombines TRBV7-3 with TRBJ2-5, with 8 bases matching TRBD2. Sequencing was done on a sample of naive CD4+ T cells from blood. The CDR3 nucleotides are TGTGCCAGCAGCTCGGGAGGGCCTTTAGAGAGAGAGACCCAGTACTTC. This translates into CASSSGGPLERETQYF.